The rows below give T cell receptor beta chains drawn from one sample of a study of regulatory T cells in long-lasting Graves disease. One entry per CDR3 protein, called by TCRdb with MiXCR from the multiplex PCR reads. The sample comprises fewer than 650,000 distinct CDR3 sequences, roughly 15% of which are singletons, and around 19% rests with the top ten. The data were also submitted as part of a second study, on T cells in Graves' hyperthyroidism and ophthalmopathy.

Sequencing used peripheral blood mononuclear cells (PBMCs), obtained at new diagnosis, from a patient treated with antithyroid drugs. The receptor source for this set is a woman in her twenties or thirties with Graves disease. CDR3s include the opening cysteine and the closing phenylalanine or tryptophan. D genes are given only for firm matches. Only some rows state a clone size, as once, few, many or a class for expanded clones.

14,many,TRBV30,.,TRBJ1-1,CAWSAELDDTEAFF,TGTGCCTGGAGTGCAGAGTTGGACGACACTGAAGCTTTCTTT
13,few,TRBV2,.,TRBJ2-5,CASKTYNQETQYF,TGTGCCAGCAAGACCTATAACCAAGAGACCCAGTACTTC
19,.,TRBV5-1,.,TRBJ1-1,CASRRLPGVGQQPNTEAFF,TGCGCCAGCAGGCGACTTCCAGGTGTAGGTCAGCAACCGAACACTGAAGCTTTCTTT
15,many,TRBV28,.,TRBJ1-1,CASSLGRGMNTEAFF,TGTGCCAGCAGTCTAGGGCGGGGGATGAACACTGAAGCTTTCTTT
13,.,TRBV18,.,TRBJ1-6,CASSTGNNSPLHF,TGTGCCAGCTCAACAGGGAATAATTCACCCCTCCACTTT
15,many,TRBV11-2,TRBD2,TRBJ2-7,CASSLASGIPYEQYF,TGTGCCAGCAGCCTGGCTAGCGGGATACCCTACGAGCAGTACTTC
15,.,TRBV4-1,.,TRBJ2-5,CASSQDRGTQETQYF,TGCGCCAGCAGCCAAGATCGGGGGACCCAAGAGACCCAGTACTTC
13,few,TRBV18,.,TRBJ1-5,CASPPARDQPQHF,TGTGCCAGCCCACCAGCAAGGGATCAGCCCCAGCATTTT
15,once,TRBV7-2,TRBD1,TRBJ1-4,CASSPSGQGFEKLFF,TGTGCCAGCAGCCCATCGGGACAGGGGTTTGAAAAACTGTTTTTT
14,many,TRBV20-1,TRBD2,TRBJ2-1,CSAGSGSARDEQFF,TGCAGTGCTGGGAGCGGGAGTGCTCGGGATGAGCAGTTCTTC
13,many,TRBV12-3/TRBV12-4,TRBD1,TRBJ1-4,CASSPGQGEKLFF,TGTGCCAGCAGCCCGGGACAGGGTGAAAAACTGTTTTTT
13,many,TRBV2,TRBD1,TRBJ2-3,CASNGQGTDTQYF,TGTGCCAGCAATGGACAGGGAACAGATACGCAGTATTTT
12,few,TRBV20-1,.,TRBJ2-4,CSARDRSGIQYF,TGCAGTGCTAGAGATCGGAGCGGCATTCAGTACTTC
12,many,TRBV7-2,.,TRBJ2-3,CASRPGTDTQYF,TGTGCCAGCAGGCCGGGCACAGATACGCAGTATTTT
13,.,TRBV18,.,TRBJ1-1,CASSPLEDTEAFF,TGTGCCAGCTCTCCTCTGGAGGACACTGAAGCTTTCTTT
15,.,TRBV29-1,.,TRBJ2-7,CSVEDNRYEAYEQYF,TGCAGCGTTGAAGATAACAGATATGAGGCCTACGAGCAGTACTTC
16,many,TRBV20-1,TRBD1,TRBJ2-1,CSARVKGTGSYNEQFF,TGCAGTGCTAGAGTGAAGGGGACAGGGTCCTACAATGAGCAGTTCTTC
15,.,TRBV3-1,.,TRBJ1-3,CASSQGVSSGNTIYF,TGTGCCAGCAGCCAAGGAGTGAGCTCTGGAAACACCATATATTTT
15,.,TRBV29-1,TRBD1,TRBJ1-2,CSVPKGDSIPNGYTF,TGCAGCGTCCCTAAGGGGGACAGCATTCCCAATGGCTACACCTTC
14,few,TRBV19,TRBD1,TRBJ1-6,CASSSTGGVSPLHF,TGTGCCAGTAGTTCGACAGGGGGCGTATCACCCCTCCACTTT
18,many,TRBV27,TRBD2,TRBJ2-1,CASSSSGPHLSSYNEQFF,TGTGCCAGCAGTTCTAGCGGGCCTCACCTTAGCTCCTACAATGAGCAGTTCTTC
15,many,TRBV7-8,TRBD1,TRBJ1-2,CASSRDRGINYGYTF,TGTGCCAGCAGCCGTGACAGGGGGATTAACTATGGCTACACCTTC